A single sample is the source of the 12 T cell receptor beta chains below, sequenced in a study of T cell responses to AZD1222 COVID-19 vaccine. The repertoire was sequenced with immunoSEQ multiplex PCR; TCRdb's copy has only in-frame clones and lacks some. The table has 120,000 or so clones, around nine tenths seen once. Source: peripheral blood, taken on day 0 of AZD1222 vaccination. Every receptor here comes from an adult in good health.

V gene TRBV29-1 combines with J gene TRBJ1-1; D not certain. Trimming stripped 4 bases from V and 3 bases from J, with 3 bases between. The germline V gene encodes CDR1 SQVTM and CDR2 ANQGSEA. The CDR3 is 10 amino acids. CDR3 loop: CSVAHTEAFF. For the CDR3, the DNA is TGCAGCGTTGCCCACACTGAAGCTTTCTTT.

The chain joins TRBV3-1 (or the pseudogene TRBV3-2) to TRBJ2-1; D not certain. This CDR3 region has 13 residues. CDR1 is LGHDT, CDR2 YNNKEL, per germline (reference sequence). V was cut by 1 base and J by 9 bases, with 10 bases left in between. DNA for the CDR3: TGTGCCAGCAGCCAAGGACGCCCTCCTGAGCAGTTCTTC. Protein sequence: CASSQGRPPEQFF.

J is TRBJ1-1 and V is TRBV3-1 (or the pseudogene TRBV3-2); D unclear. The length of the CDR3 is 14 residues. CDR1 LGHDT and CDR2 YNNKEL come from the germline V gene (reference sequence). V was clipped by 0 bases and J by 3 bases, with 8 bases between them. CDR3 amino acids: CASSQEPGYTEAFF. In DNA form, the CDR3 reads TGTGCCAGCAGCCAAGAGCCCGGGTACACTGAAGCTTTCTTT.

Only a few counts were recorded for this clone. This chain joins TRBV7-6 and TRBJ1-6, with D unresolved. Trimming removed 1 base from V and 7 bases from J, with 11 bases in between. CDR3 length: 15 residues. Germline V gene data show CDR1 as SGHVS and CDR2 as FNYEAQ. The CDR3: CASSLGRARNSPLHF. The CDR3 DNA reads TGTGCCAGCAGCTTAGGAAGGGCGAGGAATTCACCCCTCCACTTT.

Turning to this clone: One junction end disagrees with the germline gene, perhaps due to a read error. V gene TRBV5-1 combines with J gene TRBJ1-2; 8 bases map to TRBD1. The CDR3 runs 14 residues. The germline gives CDR1 SGHRS, CDR2 YFSETQ. The CDR3 spells CASSLTGALYGYTF. CDR3 DNA: TGCGCCAGTAGCTTGACAGGGGCCCTATATGGCTACACCTTC.

This clone was observed a handful of times. The chain recombines TRBV4-3 with TRBJ1-2, with D tentatively TRBD1 (5 bases). CDR3 size: 14 residues. The ends were cut back, 3 bases at V and 3 bases at J, with 11 bases in the middle. Germline CDR1 reads LGHNA; CDR2 reads YSLEER. The CDR3 DNA is TGCGCCAGCAGCCAGGCCAGGGAAGACTATGGCTACACCTTC. It yields the protein CASSQAREDYGYTF.

The gene calls are TRBV6-5 and TRBJ1-4; unclear D gene. Trimming cost V 5 bases and J 7 bases, with 8 bases left between them. The CDR3 spans 12 residues. The V gene's germline CDR1 is MNHEY and CDR2 SVGAGI. CDR3 in DNA: TGTGCCAGCAGTCCCGGAGGTGAAAAACTGTTTTTT. This gives the protein CASSPGGEKLFF.

The rearrangement joins TRBV7-3 to TRBJ1-1, with 8 positions matching TRBD1. CDR1 and CDR2 (germline): SGHTA, FQGTGA. CDR3 size: 14 residues. V dropped 5 bases and J dropped 1; count of bases not matched to a gene: 3. This CDR3 reads CASSPQGGNTEAFF. CDR3 in DNA: TGTGCCAGCAGCCCACAGGGGGGGAACACTGAAGCTTTCTTT.

J is TRBJ1-2 and V is TRBV7-9, with TRBD1 matching over 8 bases. The CDR3 extends over 14 amino acids. The junction had 6 bases not matched to a gene; V was cut back by 5 bases and J by 4 bases. Germline V gene lookup returns CDR1 SEHNR and CDR2 FQNEAQ (reference sequence). This chain's CDR3 is CASSPGGMGYGYTF. CDR3 coding DNA: TGTGCCAGCAGCCCAGGGGGCATGGGCTATGGCTACACCTTC.

The V call is TRBV27, the J call TRBJ2-1, with D unresolved. Germline loops: CDR1 MNHEY, CDR2 SMNVEV (reference sequence). The CDR3 consists of 13 residues. Deletions cut 5 bases from V and 7 bases from J, with 12 bases between. The CDR3 region has the DNA TGTGCCAGCAGTAGACCCCCTAGAAATGAGCAGTTCTTC. The encoded protein is CASSRPPRNEQFF.

As to this clone: Other nucleotide sequences from this sample produce the same CDR3. The chain is built from TRBV3-1 (or the pseudogene TRBV3-2) and TRBJ1-1; no reliable D call. V lost 1 base, J lost 4 bases, and 7 bases lay in between. This CDR3 comprises 13 residues. Germline V gene lookup returns CDR1 LGHDT and CDR2 YNNKEL (reference sequence). CDR3 DNA: TGTGCCAGCAGCCAAGGTCGAGGCACTGAAGCTTTCTTT. It encodes CASSQGRGTEAFF.

This clone was detected only once. V gene TRBV9 combines with J gene TRBJ2-2; TRBD1 matches 7 bases. This CDR3 contains 17 residues. The V gene end was trimmed by 3 bases and the J gene end by 3 bases; junction bases not matched to a gene: 11. The germline V gene encodes CDR1 SGDLS and CDR2 YYNGEE. This CDR3 reads CASSGQKQGGYTGELFF. The CDR3 coding sequence is TGTGCCAGCAGCGGACAAAAACAAGGGGGCTACACCGGGGAGCTGTTTTTT.